Listed here are 11 T cell receptor beta chains from one sample, sequenced in a study of spatial heterogeneity in lung cancer. In TCRdb, the 5' RACE reads were re-called with MiXCR into one record per CDR3 protein. The sample holds some 43,000 distinct CDR3 sequences, roughly 10% seen once. The time point here: blood at routine non-recurrence follow-up after resection. The source material was PBMCs, sampled at follow-up. These receptors originate from a female donor with early-stage non-small cell lung cancer.

This clonotype rates as medium-sized. The chain is built from TRBV15 and TRBJ2-2; D is undetermined. This CDR3 is built from 15 residues. CDR1 LNHNV and CDR2 YYDKDF come from the germline V gene (reference sequence). V was shortened by 0 bases and J by 7 bases, with 12 bases between the two germline ends. The CDR3 DNA sequence: TGTGCCACCAGCAGAGATGCCAAGCAGGTCGGGGAGCTGTTTTTT. Its protein is CATSRDAKQVGELFF.

This clonotype was seen repeatedly, ten times or more. This chain joins TRBV7-9 and TRBJ2-4; D call uncertain. Germline values: CDR1 SEHNR, CDR2 FQNEAQ (reference sequence). The CDR3 contains 18 residues. The ends were cut back, 1 base at V and 0 bases at J, with 16 bases in the middle. CDR3: CASSLESKGSLAKNIQYF. The CDR3 DNA follows: TGTGCCAGCAGCTTAGAGTCGAAGGGCAGTTTAGCCAAAAACATTCAGTACTTC. The variable domain in full, with the rest retrieved from reference TRBV7-9 and TRBJ2-4, is DTGVSQNPRHKITKRGQNVTFRCDPISEHNRLYWYRQTLGQGPEFLTYFQNEAQLEKSRLLSDRFSAERPKGSFSTLEIQRTEQGDSAMYLCASSLESKGSLAKNIQYFGAGTRLSVL.

V is TRBV7-2 and J is TRBJ1-2, with 11 bases matching TRBD1. Germline CDR1 and CDR2: SGHTA and FQGNSA. The junction had 9 bases not matched to a gene; V was cut back by 2 bases and J by 4 bases. The CDR3 covers 17 residues. CDR3 sequence: CASSLLLRTGGSYGYTF. The CDR3 coding sequence is TGTGCCAGCAGCTTACTCCTACGGACAGGGGGCAGCTATGGCTACACCTTC.

This clonotype has a handful of counts. The J gene is TRBJ2-3, the V gene TRBV7-2, with TRBD1 as a possible D gene (5 bases). The germline V gene encodes CDR1 SGHTA and CDR2 FQGNSA. The CDR3 sequence is 19 residues long. Between the trimmed V and J ends, which lost 4 bases and 2 bases, there was a span of 25 bases. The CDR3 loop is CASSSTARARLFATDTQYF. CDR3 DNA: TGTGCCAGCAGCTCTACGGCCAGGGCGCGGTTGTTCGCCACAGATACGCAGTATTTT.

This clonotype appeared a few times. This chain joins TRBV25-1 and TRBJ2-5; D might be TRBD2 (5 bases). The CDR3 runs to 16 residues. CDR1 MGHDK and CDR2 SYGVNS come from the germline V gene. With 1 base removed from V and 5 bases from J, the gap between germline ends came to 17 bases. The chain's CDR3 is CASSESERRALETQYF. CDR3 nucleotide sequence: TGTGCCAGCAGTGAATCGGAGCGGAGAGCCCTGGAGACCCAGTACTTC.

This clonotype has a handful of counts. The V and J genes are TRBV2 and TRBJ1-2; D is ambiguous. From germline, CDR1 is SNHLY and CDR2 FYNNEI. The V and J ends lost 4 bases and 4 bases respectively, with 7 bases between them. The CDR3 loop spans 12 amino acids. The chain's CDR3 is CASSVGGYGYTF. The CDR3, as DNA: TGTGCCAGCAGTGTGGGCGGCTATGGCTACACCTTC.

This chain connects TRBV7-9 to TRBJ2-7, with D perhaps matching TRBD2 (5 bases). The CDR3 loop spans 14 amino acids. Per the germline V gene, CDR1 is SEHNR and CDR2 is FQNEAQ (reference sequence). V shed 1 base and J shed 2 bases, with 9 bases lying between them. The CDR3 here is CASSLGGLTYEQYF. In DNA form, the CDR3 reads TGTGCCAGCAGCTTAGGAGGGTTGACCTACGAGCAGTACTTC.

This clonotype was seen a few times. This chain joins TRBV5-6 and TRBJ2-1; 8 nucleotides agree with TRBD2. The CDR3 length is 16 residues. Germline lookup yields CDR1 SGHDT and CDR2 YYEEEE. J gave up 10 bases and V 1 base, and 13 bases lay outside the gene matches. CDR3 sequence reads: CASSLPPGRGALEQFF. The CDR3 DNA sequence: TGTGCCAGCAGCTTGCCCCCGGGGCGGGGGGCCCTGGAGCAGTTCTTC. The whole variable domain, filled in from reference TRBV5-6 and TRBJ2-1, reads DAGVTQSPTHLIKTRGQQVTLRCSPKSGHDTVSWYQQALGQGPQFIFQYYEEEERQRGNFPDRFSGHQFPNYSSELNVNALLLGDSALYLCASSLPPGRGALEQFFGPGTRLTVL.

CDR3 region: CASSPLGQGYEQYF. Written as DNA, the CDR3 is TGTGCCAGCAGCCCACTAGGACAAGGCTACGAGCAGTACTTC. J is TRBJ2-7 and V is TRBV14; the D call may be TRBD1 or TRBD2 (5 bases each). Germline V gene data show CDR1 as SGHDN and CDR2 as FVKESK. V lost 4 bases to trimming and J lost 3 bases, with 13 bases between them. This CDR3 comprises 14 residues.

This clonotype has more than one count but fewer than ten. The chain is built from TRBV23-1 and TRBJ2-1; 8 positions agree with TRBD2. TRBV23-1 is classed as an ORF, of uncertain function. The CDR3 totals 16 residues. Trimming cost V 3 bases and J 4 bases; bases outside gene matches: 8. CDR3 in DNA: TGCGCCAGCAGTCATCCAAGCCGCGGGGGGTACAATGAGCAGTTCTTC. It encodes CASSHPSRGGYNEQFF.

Remarks on this clonotype: This may be a read error, as it is one base from a much larger clone. The J gene is TRBJ1-1, the V gene TRBV29-1; TRBD1 is a possible D gene (6 bases). Germline loops: CDR1 SQVTM, CDR2 ANQGSEA. The CDR3 extends over 13 amino acids. Here the CDR3 reads CSAVDRMNTKAFF. The CDR3 DNA reads TGCAGCGCTGTCGACAGGATGAACACTAAAGCTTTCTTT.